These 23 T cell receptor beta chains were all obtained from the same sample, sequenced in a study of blood T cells in healthy people across ages. Primed by a sample-barcoded 5' primer and a J-beta primer mix, a second PCR proceeded for 7 to 11 cycles. TCRdb analysed the 5' RACE reads with MiXCR anew, one entry per CDR3 protein. The repertoire has around 1,000,000 distinct CDR3 sequences, 20% to 25% of them found once; the top ten carry about 0.69%. These same records also appear under a second study, on T cells of mothers and their children.

The sequenced sample consisted of blood. The origin of the receptors is a girl between 2 and 10 years old in good health.

The J gene is TRBJ2-7, the V gene TRBV5-5; 11 bases align to TRBD2. The ends lost 4 bases at V and 5 bases at J; junction bases unmatched: 8. CDR1 is SGHKS, CDR2 YYEKEE, per germline (reference sequence). The CDR3 runs to 15 residues. The CDR3 spells CASSPLAGGLDEQYF. CDR3 nucleotides: TGTGCCAGCAGCCCCCTAGCGGGGGGCCTGGACGAGCAGTACTTC.

The table lists this clonotype with a few counts. V usage is TRBV5-1 and J usage is TRBJ1-4; perhaps TRBD1 as D (6 bases). This CDR3 is built from 15 residues. The ends were cut back, 0 bases at V and 6 bases at J, with 12 bases in the middle. Germline lookup yields CDR1 SGHRS and CDR2 YFSETQ. For the CDR3, the DNA is TGCGCCAGCAGCTTGGCGGAACAGGGAGATGAAAAACTGTTTTTT. This encodes CASSLAEQGDEKLFF.

The chain uses TRBV5-1 and TRBJ2-5; D is perhaps TRBD2 (5 bases). The CDR3 totals 15 residues. The V end lost 0 bases, the J end lost 5 bases, and 14 bases lay between the germline ends. Germline CDR1 and CDR2: SGHRS and YFSETQ. The DNA for the CDR3 is TGCGCCAGCAGCTTGGAAGGTGGGAGTATGGAGACCCAGTACTTC. Protein product: CASSLEGGSMETQYF.

This clonotype came up a few times. One end of the junction fails to match germline, which may point to a read error. The rearrangement joins TRBV18 to TRBJ2-7, with TRBD2 as a possible D gene (6 bases). This CDR3 comprises 15 residues. Germline loops: CDR1 KGHSH, CDR2 LQKENI. DNA of the CDR3: TGCGCCAGCTCACCGGGGTTCGGAGGGTTTTACGAGCAGTACTTC. This sequence encodes CASSPGFGGFYEQYF.

This clonotype was found a few times. This rearrangement joins TRBV20-1 to TRBJ2-1; 9 bases fit TRBD1. The V gene end was trimmed by 5 bases and the J gene end by 7 bases; junction bases not matched to a gene: 6. CDR3 size: 13 residues. Germline CDR1 is DFQATT and CDR2 is SNEGSKA (reference sequence). The CDR3 bases are TGCAGTGCTTGGACAGGGGAGGAAAATGAGCAGTTCTTC. Amino acids: CSAWTGEENEQFF.

The chain joins TRBV15 to TRBJ2-7, with 9 nucleotides matching TRBD1. V was pared by 5 bases and J by 2 bases, with 4 bases of the junction left unmatched. Looked up from germline, CDR1 is LNHNV and CDR2 is YYDKDF (reference sequence). The CDR3 spans 14 residues. In DNA form, the CDR3 reads TGTGCCACCAGCGGGCGGACAGGGGCCTACGAGCAGTACTTC. Its protein product is CATSGRTGAYEQYF.

A remark on this clonotype: A read error may explain this, as a much larger clone is one base away. The chain combines TRBV7-2 with TRBJ2-7, with TRBD2 matching over 8 bases. The CDR3 loop spans 15 amino acids. V shed 2 bases, J shed 1 base, and the junction held 4 bases outside the gene matches. CDR1 and CDR2 from the germline V gene are SGHTA and FQGNSA. The CDR3, as DNA: TGTGCCAGCAGCTTAAGGGCTAGCGGGTCCTACGAGCAGTACGTC. Its protein product is CASSLRASGSYEQYV.

In this sample, this clonotype turned up a few times. The chain uses TRBV6-1 and TRBJ2-3; 8 positions agree with TRBD1. V gave up 6 bases and J gave up 1 base; unmatched junction bases: 6. The CDR3 has 15 residues. Germline values: CDR1 MNHNS, CDR2 SASEGT. CDR3 coding DNA: TGTGCCAGCAGGGACAGGGCTGGGGGCACAGATACGCAGTATTTT. It yields the protein CASRDRAGGTDTQYF.

The rearrangement links TRBV12-3 or TRBV12-4 to TRBJ1-2; no definite D call. V shed 1 base and J shed 6 bases, with 12 bases lying between them. This CDR3 is 14 amino acids long. The CDR3 reads CASSLGWQFNGYTF. CDR3 in DNA: TGTGCCAGCAGTTTAGGTTGGCAGTTCAATGGCTACACCTTC.

The V and J genes are TRBV12-3 or TRBV12-4 and TRBJ2-3, with D maybe TRBD1 (6 bases). The CDR3 sequence is 15 residues long. Trimming removed 4 bases from V and 2 bases from J, with 13 bases in between. The CDR3 DNA reads as TGTGCCAGCAGTTCGGACAGACTCGACACAGATACGCAGTATTTT. The encoded protein is CASSSDRLDTDTQYF.

Only a few counts were recorded for this clonotype. This chain uses TRBV6-4 with TRBJ2-1; no firm D call. The CDR3 sequence is 10 residues long. CDR1 and CDR2 (germline): MRHNA, SNTAGT. V lost 6 bases and J 12 bases, leaving 9 bases between the germline ends. CDR3 sequence (DNA): TGTGCCAGCAGCGGGTGGGTGCAGTTCTTC. It encodes CASSGWVQFF.

This clonotype has ten or more counts. The V and J genes are TRBV14 and TRBJ2-3, with TRBD2 matching 9 bases. Germline lookup yields CDR1 SGHDN and CDR2 FVKESK. The trim removed 5 bases at V and 6 bases at J, leaving 9 bases unmatched. The CDR3 covers 15 residues. The CDR3: CASSNRLAVTDTQYF. CDR3 nucleotide sequence: TGTGCCAGCAGCAACCGACTAGCGGTCACGGATACGCAGTATTTT.

The V and J genes are TRBV28 and TRBJ2-5, with 10 bases that match TRBD2. The tail of the sequence fits TRBJ2-1 better, so the J call may be wrong. The CDR3 runs to 15 residues. CDR1 is MDHEN, CDR2 SYDVKM, per germline. The CDR3, as DNA: TGTGCCAGCAGTCCGTGGACTAGCGGCTACAATGAGCAGTTCTTC. This codes for CASSPWTSGYNEQFF.

This clonotype was seen a single time. The chain carries TRBV27 and TRBJ2-2, with D tentatively TRBD1 or TRBD2 (5 bases each). V was shortened by 5 bases and J by 6 bases, with 16 bases between the two germline ends. The CDR3 is 15 residues long. Germline V gene lookup returns CDR1 MNHEY and CDR2 SMNVEV (reference sequence). The CDR3 nucleotides read TGTGCCAGCAGTCGACCTGGGACCTTGTCCGGGGAGCTGTTTTTT. This translates into CASSRPGTLSGELFF.

This clonotype turned up a few times. The genes are TRBV7-9 and TRBJ1-1; D remains unclear. Germline V CDR1 and CDR2: SEHNR, FQNEAQ (reference sequence). The V and J ends lost 1 base and 8 bases respectively, with 11 bases between them. The length of the CDR3 is 13 residues. This chain's CDR3 is CASSLVPKSEAFF. CDR3 DNA: TGTGCCAGCAGCTTAGTGCCCAAATCGGAAGCTTTCTTT. Together with reference TRBV7-9 and TRBJ1-1, the CDR3 gives the full variable domain: DTGVSQNPRHKITKRGQNVTFRCDPISEHNRLYWYRQTLGQGPEFLTYFQNEAQLEKSRLLSDRFSAERPKGSFSTLEIQRTEQGDSAMYLCASSLVPKSEAFFGQGTRLTVV.

This clonotype showed up just a few times. The chain links TRBV5-4 to TRBJ2-2, with D perhaps TRBD1 (5 bases). Germline lookup yields CDR1 SGHNT and CDR2 YYREEE (reference sequence). The CDR3 consists of 14 residues. Trimming removed 7 bases from V and 6 bases from J, with 16 bases in between. The CDR3 loop reads CASSAGSVSGELFF. The CDR3 DNA reads TGTGCCAGCTCCGCAGGGTCGGTTTCCGGGGAGCTGTTTTTT.

This clonotype has a handful of counts. The germline gene is not matched at one end of the junction; a read error may be the cause. The chain has TRBV6-6 and TRBJ2-3; 12 nucleotides line up with TRBD2. The CDR3 sequence is 17 residues long. CDR1 and CDR2 from the germline V gene are MNHNY and SVGAGI (reference sequence). CDR3 in amino acids: CASSLAGGPSGRDTRYF. The CDR3, as DNA: TGTGCCAGCAGTCTAGCGGGAGGGCCCTCGGGTCGAGATACGCGGTATTTT.

The genes are TRBV7-6 and TRBJ2-1; either TRBD1 or TRBD2 may fit D (7 bases each). CDR1 is SGHVS and CDR2 is FNYEAQ in the germline V gene. V was trimmed by 1 base and J by 3 bases, leaving 16 bases between them. This CDR3 region has 17 residues. The chain's CDR3 is CASSLERDSLYYNEQFF. CDR3 sequence (DNA): TGTGCCAGCAGCTTAGAGCGGGACAGCCTTTACTACAATGAGCAGTTCTTC.

A word on this clonotype: Germline and junction disagree at one end, which may indicate a read error. The CDR3 region has the DNA TGTGCCAGCAGCCTAATAACAGGGGGCTTTCCGATTGGCTTT. This translates into CASSLITGGFPIGF. V and J are TRBV11-2 and TRBJ1-1; TRBD1 matches at 9 bases. Germline V gene sequence: CDR1 SGHAT, CDR2 FQNNGV. The CDR3 has 14 residues.

The gene calls are TRBV20-1 and TRBJ2-5; TRBD1 matches 8 bases. The J call is uncertain, as TRBJ2-7 better fits the DNA end. The CDR3 has 15 residues. Germline V gene lookup returns CDR1 DFQATT and CDR2 SNEGSKA (reference sequence). CDR3 bases: TGCAGTGCTAGATCCGGGCAGGGGGCAGGAGGCGAGCAGTACTTC. Encoded protein: CSARSGQGAGGEQYF.

The V gene is TRBV11-2, the J gene TRBJ2-5; D remains unclear. The DNA matches TRBJ2-1 better at its end, which makes the J call doubtful. The CDR3 is 13 residues long. In germline, CDR1 is SGHAT, CDR2 FQNNGV. This chain's CDR3 is CASSPTENNEQFF. Here the CDR3 DNA reads TGTGCCAGCAGCCCTACAGAGAACAATGAGCAGTTCTTC.

This clonotype was detected a few times. The junction departs from the called germline gene at one end, perhaps through a read error. This chain connects TRBV7-9 to TRBJ2-5; possibly TRBD1 for D (6 bases). In germline, CDR1 is SEHNR, CDR2 FQNEAQ (reference sequence). CDR3 size: 15 residues. CDR3 nucleotide sequence: TGTGTCAGCAGCCTCAGGACAGAGGTGAAAGAGACCCAGTACTTC. It is translated as CVSSLRTEVKETQYF.

This clonotype has just a few counts. The chain links TRBV11-2 to TRBJ2-2; no definite D call. Germline CDR1 SGHAT, CDR2 FQNNGV. Trimming stripped 11 bases from V and 4 bases from J, with 20 bases between. The length of the CDR3 is 15 residues. The DNA of the CDR3 is TGTGCCTCACAAACTGCCAGGCTGGGCACCGGGGAGCTGTTTTTT. Translation: CASQTARLGTGELFF.